These T cell receptor beta chains were read from a single sample in a study of blood T cell repertoires in COVID-19. Here immunoSEQ multiplex PCR was the method, and the copy in TCRdb shows in-frame clones only, minus some. This table holds fewer than 350,000 clones, around 85% found once. The sequenced material came from PBMCs or T cells enriched from blood (not recorded which). The receptors shown here come from a woman between 40 and 55 years old who had recovered from COVID-19. CDR3s include the opening cysteine and the closing phenylalanine or tryptophan. Fields, in order: clone size, V gene, J gene, CDR3 length, CDR3 protein. Where a row states a size, it is once, few, many or the class of an expanded clone; other rows omit it.

clone_size: .
v_call: TRBV25-1
j_call: TRBJ1-2
cdr3_length: 13
cdr3_aa: CASSESGGYGYTF

clone_size: few
v_call: TRBV6-2/TRBV6-3
j_call: TRBJ2-6
cdr3_length: 18
cdr3_aa: CASSPDPGRRAGANVLTF

clone_size: .
v_call: TRBV7-2
j_call: TRBJ2-7
cdr3_length: 14
cdr3_aa: CASSLDAVSYEQYF

clone_size: .
v_call: TRBV24-1
j_call: TRBJ2-1
cdr3_length: 16
cdr3_aa: CATSDLTGGSYNEQFF

clone_size: .
v_call: TRBV3-1/TRBV3-2
j_call: TRBJ1-1
cdr3_length: 15
cdr3_aa: CASSQVRADSTEAFF

clone_size: .
v_call: TRBV12-3/TRBV12-4
j_call: TRBJ1-5
cdr3_length: 13
cdr3_aa: CASGLTDIKPQHF

clone_size: .
v_call: TRBV11-3
j_call: TRBJ2-1
cdr3_length: 15
cdr3_aa: CASSYVGTGGNEQFF

clone_size: .
v_call: TRBV14
j_call: TRBJ2-3
cdr3_length: 15
cdr3_aa: CASSRRLTSTDTQYF

clone_size: .
v_call: TRBV20-1
j_call: TRBJ1-2
cdr3_length: 11
cdr3_aa: CSNGQGNGYTF

clone_size: .
v_call: TRBV29-1
j_call: TRBJ2-1
cdr3_length: 14
cdr3_aa: CSVFRGSFYNEQFF

clone_size: .
v_call: TRBV19
j_call: TRBJ2-1
cdr3_length: 12
cdr3_aa: CASMGRVNEQFF

clone_size: .
v_call: TRBV23-1
j_call: TRBJ2-2
cdr3_length: 12
cdr3_aa: CASSREAGELFF

clone_size: .
v_call: TRBV28
j_call: TRBJ1-2
cdr3_length: 16
cdr3_aa: CASSQAGGTGFYGYTF

clone_size: .
v_call: TRBV7-2
j_call: TRBJ2-1
cdr3_length: 15
cdr3_aa: CASTAGPGPGYEQFF

clone_size: .
v_call: TRBV11-2
j_call: TRBJ1-2
cdr3_length: 15
cdr3_aa: CASSLVGPGGYGYTF

clone_size: .
v_call: TRBV7-9
j_call: TRBJ2-1
cdr3_length: 13
cdr3_aa: CASDSHSYNEQFF

clone_size: few
v_call: TRBV21-1
j_call: TRBJ1-1
cdr3_length: 14
cdr3_aa: CASSKAHGAGGAFF

clone_size: .
v_call: TRBV14
j_call: TRBJ2-5
cdr3_length: 17
cdr3_aa: CASSLGTSGSWGETQYF

clone_size: .
v_call: TRBV7-2
j_call: TRBJ1-5
cdr3_length: 15
cdr3_aa: CASSLALPGNQPQHF

clone_size: .
v_call: TRBV5-1
j_call: TRBJ2-1
cdr3_length: 22
cdr3_aa: CASSLVLAGQGISLAGNNEQFF

clone_size: .
v_call: TRBV28
j_call: TRBJ2-3
cdr3_length: 15
cdr3_aa: CASTTGLLSTDTQYF

clone_size: .
v_call: TRBV28
j_call: TRBJ2-3
cdr3_length: 18
cdr3_aa: CASSLWLSGQGVTDTQYF

clone_size: .
v_call: TRBV9
j_call: TRBJ2-7
cdr3_length: 13
cdr3_aa: CASNRLGGNEQYF

clone_size: .
v_call: TRBV28
j_call: TRBJ2-7
cdr3_length: 11
cdr3_aa: CASSLRNEQYF

clone_size: .
v_call: TRBV28
j_call: TRBJ1-5
cdr3_length: 16
cdr3_aa: CASSRPGQGVVQPQHF

clone_size: few
v_call: TRBV3-1/TRBV3-2
j_call: TRBJ2-3
cdr3_length: 17
cdr3_aa: CASSQVGQGGGTDTQYF

clone_size: .
v_call: TRBV24-1
j_call: TRBJ2-7
cdr3_length: 14
cdr3_aa: CATSDPDTSYEQYF

clone_size: .
v_call: TRBV12-3/TRBV12-4
j_call: TRBJ2-1
cdr3_length: 13
cdr3_aa: CASSSQEWGEQFF

clone_size: .
v_call: TRBV5-1
j_call: TRBJ1-4
cdr3_length: 15
cdr3_aa: CASSGLQGGNEKLFF

clone_size: .
v_call: TRBV29-1
j_call: TRBJ1-2
cdr3_length: 12
cdr3_aa: CSVEDLGGGYTF

clone_size: .
v_call: TRBV18
j_call: TRBJ1-1
cdr3_length: 13
cdr3_aa: CASSPGTGTEAFF

clone_size: few
v_call: TRBV15
j_call: TRBJ2-7
cdr3_length: 14
cdr3_aa: CATSKGTGGLEQYF

clone_size: .
v_call: TRBV28
j_call: TRBJ2-1
cdr3_length: 16
cdr3_aa: CASSLSGLAGSNEQFF

clone_size: .
v_call: TRBV6-2/TRBV6-3
j_call: TRBJ1-1
cdr3_length: 14
cdr3_aa: CASSPGAHNTEAFF

clone_size: .
v_call: TRBV28
j_call: TRBJ1-3
cdr3_length: 15
cdr3_aa: CASIDSYRTGNTIYF

clone_size: .
v_call: TRBV29-1
j_call: TRBJ2-5
cdr3_length: 14
cdr3_aa: CSVAGTSGRETQYF